Each of the 12 T cell receptor beta chains below was sequenced from the same sample in a study of cytotoxic CD8 clonotypes in ibrutinib-treated CLL. TCRdb keeps only in-frame clones here, not all; method: immunoSEQ multiplex PCR. The sample has 40,000 to 55,000 clones, roughly 83% seen once. The source was PBMCs, collected after 24 months of ibrutinib treatment. The origin of the receptors is a human donor with chronic lymphocytic leukemia.

The V and J genes are TRBV28 and TRBJ2-2; the D is unclear. The CDR3 contains 13 residues. Germline CDR1 and CDR2: MDHEN and SYDVKM. The germline V and J ends were trimmed by 5 bases and 1 base, with 5 bases remaining between them. The CDR3 DNA reads TGTGCCAGCAGTGTACAGAACACCGGGGAGCTGTTTTTT. Translating gives CASSVQNTGELFF.

The V and J genes are TRBV5-4 and TRBJ1-1; 9 positions match TRBD1. Germline values: CDR1 SGHNT, CDR2 YYREEE (reference sequence). V lost 2 bases and J lost 7; bases outside the gene matches: 6. The CDR3 runs to 14 residues. In DNA form, the CDR3 reads TGTGCCAGCAGCTTTGGACAGGGGCAGCGTGAAGCTTTCTTT. This sequence encodes CASSFGQGQREAFF.

This clone occurred once. One end of the junction varies from germline; a read error may be responsible. V is TRBV7-2 and J is TRBJ2-1, with D perhaps matching TRBD2 (7 bases). CDR1 and CDR2 (germline): SGHTA, FQGNSA. This CDR3 spans 15 amino acids. The CDR3 nucleotides read TGTGCCAGCAGCCCCTGGGGGGGCTCCCACAATGAGCAGTTCTTC. Its protein product is CASSPWGGSHNEQFF.

The chain couples TRBV7-6 to TRBJ1-1; a possible D gene is TRBD1 (5 bases). The V gene lost 1 base and the J gene lost 7 bases, with 19 bases spanning the gap. Germline V gives CDR1 SGHVS, CDR2 FNYEAQ. CDR3 length equals 16 residues. CDR3: CASSLGRGERGGEAFF. Written as DNA, the CDR3 is TGTGCCAGCAGCTTAGGCCGGGGCGAGCGCGGGGGTGAAGCTTTCTTT.

This clone appeared a few times. The chain joins TRBV30 to TRBJ2-5, with 13 bases that match TRBD2. CDR1 is GTSNPN, CDR2 SVGIG, per germline (reference sequence). The length of the CDR3 is 15 residues. V dropped 0 bases and J dropped 6; count of bases not matched to a gene: 4. The CDR3 sequence is CAWSVLTSGRKTQYF. In DNA form, the CDR3 reads TGTGCCTGGAGTGTCTTGACTAGCGGGAGGAAGACCCAGTACTTC.

The chain uses TRBV25-1 and TRBJ1-3; a weak D match, TRBD1 (6 bases). CDR1 is MGHDK, CDR2 SYGVNS, per germline. Trimming pared 6 bases from V and 2 bases from J, leaving 14 bases between. This CDR3 spans 15 amino acids. The CDR3 sequence: CASRDGTTTGNTIYF. CDR3 DNA: TGTGCCAGCAGAGACGGGACAACAACTGGAAACACCATATATTTT.

The gene calls are TRBV5-1 and TRBJ2-7; tentative D call: TRBD1 (6 bases). Germline loops: CDR1 SGHRS, CDR2 YFSETQ. Trimming shortened V by 3 bases and J by 6 bases, and 16 bases separated the two germline ends. There are 14 residues in the CDR3. CDR3: CASSWKGEYGEQYF. CDR3 bases: TGCGCCAGCAGCTGGAAGGGGGAATACGGCGAGCAGTACTTC.

This sequence joins TRBV18 and TRBJ2-5, with D unresolved. CDR1 is KGHSH and CDR2 is LQKENI in the germline V gene. CDR3 size: 14 residues. V lost 3 bases, J lost 1 base, and 9 bases lay in between. The CDR3 protein is CASSPTPIQETQYF. CDR3 sequence (DNA): TGTGCCAGCTCACCCACCCCGATCCAAGAGACCCAGTACTTC.

This chain links TRBV19 with TRBJ1-2, with TRBD1 identical over 8 bases. Germline V gene sequence: CDR1 LNHDA, CDR2 SQIVND (reference sequence). V shed 3 bases, J shed 8 bases, and the junction held 8 bases outside the gene matches. The CDR3 length is 14 residues. The CDR3 DNA reads as TGTGCCAGTAGTATCCCTCGGACAGGGTACGGCTACACCTTC. Its protein product is CASSIPRTGYGYTF.

CDR3 sequence: CASSWGRQETQYF. The CDR3 nucleotides are TGTGCCAGTAGCTGGGGACGACAAGAGACCCAGTACTTC. The V gene is TRBV19, the J gene TRBJ2-5, with D perhaps matching TRBD1 or TRBD2 (5 bases each). This CDR3 has 13 amino acids. Per germline, CDR1 LNHDA and CDR2 SQIVND (reference sequence). V was shortened by 6 bases and J by 2 bases, with 10 bases between the two germline ends.

This clone was observed once. This chain joins TRBV5-8 and TRBJ2-3, with 12 bases lining up with TRBD1. CDR1 and CDR2 from the germline V gene are SGHTS and YDEGEE. CDR3 size: 15 residues. Trimming at V came to 3 bases and at J to 5 bases, leaving 4 bases not matched to a gene. The CDR3 DNA is TGTGCCAGCAGCTCGGGACAGGGGGCCGGAGATACGCAGTATTTT. It translates to CASSSGQGAGDTQYF. The variable domain in full, completed from reference TRBV5-8 and TRBJ2-3, reads EAGVTQSPTHLIKTRGQQATLRCSPISGHTSVYWYQQALGLGLQFLLWYDEGEERNRGNFPPRFSGRQFPNYSSELNVNALELEDSALYLCASSSGQGAGDTQYFGPGTRLTVL.

The chain recombines TRBV19 with TRBJ2-3, with TRBD1 matching over 11 bases. The ends lost 6 bases at V and 6 bases at J; junction bases unmatched: 5. CDR1 and CDR2 from the germline V gene are LNHDA and SQIVND (reference sequence). There are 14 residues in the CDR3. The chain's CDR3 is CASRRDRGTDTQYF. For the CDR3, the DNA is TGTGCCAGTAGGCGGGACAGGGGGACTGATACGCAGTATTTT.